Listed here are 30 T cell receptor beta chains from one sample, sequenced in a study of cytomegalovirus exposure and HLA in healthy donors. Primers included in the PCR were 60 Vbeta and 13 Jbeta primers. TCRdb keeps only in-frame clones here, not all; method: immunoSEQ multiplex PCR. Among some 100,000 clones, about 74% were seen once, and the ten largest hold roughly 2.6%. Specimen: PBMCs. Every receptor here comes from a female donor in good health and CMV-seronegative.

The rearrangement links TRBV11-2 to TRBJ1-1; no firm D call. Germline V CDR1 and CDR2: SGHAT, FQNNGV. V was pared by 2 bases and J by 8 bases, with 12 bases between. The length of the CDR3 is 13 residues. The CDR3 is CASSLSETREAFF. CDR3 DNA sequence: TGTGCCAGCAGCTTATCTGAAACTCGAGAAGCTTTCTTT.

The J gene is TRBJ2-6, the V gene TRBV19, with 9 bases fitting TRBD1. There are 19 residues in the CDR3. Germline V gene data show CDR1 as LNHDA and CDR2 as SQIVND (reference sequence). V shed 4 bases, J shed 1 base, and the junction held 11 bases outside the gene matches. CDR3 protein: CASSKRPWTGDSGANVLTF. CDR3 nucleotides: TGTGCCAGTAGTAAACGCCCCTGGACAGGGGATTCTGGGGCCAACGTCCTGACTTTC.

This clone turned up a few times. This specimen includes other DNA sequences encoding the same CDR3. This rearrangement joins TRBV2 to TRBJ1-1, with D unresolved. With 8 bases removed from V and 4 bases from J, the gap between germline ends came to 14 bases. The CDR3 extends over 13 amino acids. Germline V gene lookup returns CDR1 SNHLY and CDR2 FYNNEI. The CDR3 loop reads CASLETQSTEAFF. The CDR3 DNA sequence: TGTGCCAGCCTAGAGACCCAGTCCACTGAAGCTTTCTTT.

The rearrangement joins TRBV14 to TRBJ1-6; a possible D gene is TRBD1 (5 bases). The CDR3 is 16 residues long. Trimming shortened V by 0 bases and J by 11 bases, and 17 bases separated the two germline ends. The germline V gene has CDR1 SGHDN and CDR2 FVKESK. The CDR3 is CASSQDLGGVGTPLHF. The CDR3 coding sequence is TGTGCCAGCAGCCAAGATCTGGGAGGGGTCGGGACACCCCTCCACTTT. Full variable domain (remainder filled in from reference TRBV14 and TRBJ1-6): EAGVTQFPSHSVIEKGQTVTLRCDPISGHDNLYWYRRVMGKEIKFLLHFVKESKQDESGMPNNRFLAERTGGTYSTLKVQPAELEDSGVYFCASSQDLGGVGTPLHFGNGTRLTVT.

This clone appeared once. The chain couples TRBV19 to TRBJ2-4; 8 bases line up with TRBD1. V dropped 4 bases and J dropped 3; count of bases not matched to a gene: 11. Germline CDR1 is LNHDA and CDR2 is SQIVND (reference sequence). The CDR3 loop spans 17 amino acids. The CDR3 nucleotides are TGTGCCAGTAGTACCCCAGGGGGCCATATGGTCAAAAACATTCAGTACTTC. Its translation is CASSTPGGHMVKNIQYF.

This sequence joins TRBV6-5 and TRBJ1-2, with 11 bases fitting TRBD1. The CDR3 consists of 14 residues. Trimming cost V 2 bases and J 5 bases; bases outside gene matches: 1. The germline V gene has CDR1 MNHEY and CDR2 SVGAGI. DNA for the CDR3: TGTGCCAGCAGTTACGGGGACAGGGGGTATGGCTACACCTTC. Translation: CASSYGDRGYGYTF.

The CDR3 reads CASSITGWGGTGELFF. As DNA, the CDR3 is TGTGCCAGTAGTATAACAGGGTGGGGGGGCACCGGGGAGCTGTTTTTT. This chain uses TRBV19 with TRBJ2-2, with D possibly matching TRBD2 (7 bases). Per the germline V gene, CDR1 is LNHDA and CDR2 is SQIVND (reference sequence). Between the trimmed V and J ends, which lost 2 bases and 4 bases, there was a span of 14 bases. The CDR3 covers 16 residues.

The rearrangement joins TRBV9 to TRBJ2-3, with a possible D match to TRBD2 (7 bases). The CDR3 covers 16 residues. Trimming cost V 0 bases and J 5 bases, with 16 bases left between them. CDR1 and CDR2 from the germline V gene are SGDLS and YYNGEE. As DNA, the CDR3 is TGTGCCAGCAGCGTAGACGTGGGGGGGCAAATAGATACGCAGTATTTT. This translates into CASSVDVGGQIDTQYF.

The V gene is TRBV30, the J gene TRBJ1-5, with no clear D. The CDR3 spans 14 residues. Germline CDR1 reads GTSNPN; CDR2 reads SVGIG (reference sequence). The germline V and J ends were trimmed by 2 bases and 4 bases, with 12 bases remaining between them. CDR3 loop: CAWSLPHGNQPQHF. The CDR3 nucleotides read TGTGCCTGGAGTTTACCGCACGGGAATCAGCCCCAGCATTTT.

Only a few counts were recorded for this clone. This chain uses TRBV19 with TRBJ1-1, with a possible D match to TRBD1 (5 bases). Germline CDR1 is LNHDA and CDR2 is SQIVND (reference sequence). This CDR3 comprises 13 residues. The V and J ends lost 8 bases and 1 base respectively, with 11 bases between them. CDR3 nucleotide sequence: TGTGCCAGTCAACAGCAGGGGAACACTGAAGCTTTCTTT. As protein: CASQQQGNTEAFF.

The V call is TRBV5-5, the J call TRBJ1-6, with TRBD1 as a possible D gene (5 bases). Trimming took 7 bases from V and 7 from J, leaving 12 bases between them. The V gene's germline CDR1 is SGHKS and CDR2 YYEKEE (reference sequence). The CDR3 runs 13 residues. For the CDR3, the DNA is TGTGCCAGCGCCGGGGGACGAAATTCACCCCTCCACTTT. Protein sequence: CASAGGRNSPLHF.

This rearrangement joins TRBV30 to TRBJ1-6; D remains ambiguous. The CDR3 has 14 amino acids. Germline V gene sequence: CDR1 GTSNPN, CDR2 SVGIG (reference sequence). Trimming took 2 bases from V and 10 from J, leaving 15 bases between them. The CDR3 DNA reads TGTGCCTGGAGTTGGAGCAACCCCGAATCACCCCTCCACTTT. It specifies CAWSWSNPESPLHF.

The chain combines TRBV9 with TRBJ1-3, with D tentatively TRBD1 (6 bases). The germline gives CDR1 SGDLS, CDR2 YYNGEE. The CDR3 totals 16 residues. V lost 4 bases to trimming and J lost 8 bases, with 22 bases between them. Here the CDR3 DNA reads TGTGCCAGCAGCATCACCCCTTACAGGGATCGGGACACCATATATTTT. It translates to CASSITPYRDRDTIYF.

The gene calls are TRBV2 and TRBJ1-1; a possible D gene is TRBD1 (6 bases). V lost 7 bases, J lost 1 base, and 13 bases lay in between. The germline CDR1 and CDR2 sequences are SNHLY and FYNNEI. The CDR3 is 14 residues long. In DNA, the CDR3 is TGTGCCAGCAAGGGACACCGGGGGAACACTGAAGCTTTCTTT. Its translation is CASKGHRGNTEAFF.

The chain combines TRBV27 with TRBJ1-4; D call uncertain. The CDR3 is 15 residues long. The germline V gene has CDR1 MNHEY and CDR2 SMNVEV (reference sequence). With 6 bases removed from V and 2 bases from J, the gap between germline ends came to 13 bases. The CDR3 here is CASSPWQATNEKLFF. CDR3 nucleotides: TGTGCCAGCAGCCCTTGGCAGGCGACTAATGAAAAACTGTTTTTT.

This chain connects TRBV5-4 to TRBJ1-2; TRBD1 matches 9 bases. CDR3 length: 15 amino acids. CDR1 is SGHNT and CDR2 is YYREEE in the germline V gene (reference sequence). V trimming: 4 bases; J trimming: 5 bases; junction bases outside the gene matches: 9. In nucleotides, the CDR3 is TGTGCCAGCAGCCACGAACAGGACAGGGGTTATGGCTACACCTTC. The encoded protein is CASSHEQDRGYGYTF.

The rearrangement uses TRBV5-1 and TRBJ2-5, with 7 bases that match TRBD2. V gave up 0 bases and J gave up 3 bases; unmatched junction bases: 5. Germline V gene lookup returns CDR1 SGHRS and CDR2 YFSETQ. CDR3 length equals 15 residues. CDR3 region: CASSLGTSAEETQYF. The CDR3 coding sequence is TGCGCCAGCAGCTTGGGAACTAGCGCTGAAGAGACCCAGTACTTC.

Written as DNA, the CDR3 is TGTGCCAGCTCACCACGGATGACACCTAATCAGCCCCAGCATTTT. Amino acids: CASSPRMTPNQPQHF. V and J are TRBV18 and TRBJ1-5; no definite D call. The length of the CDR3 is 15 residues. V shed 1 base and J shed 4 bases, with 11 bases lying between them. In germline, CDR1 is KGHSH, CDR2 LQKENI.

Here the CDR3 DNA reads TGTGCCAGCAGTCCCGGACAGGGGGCGTCCTACGAGCAGTACTTC. This translates into CASSPGQGASYEQYF. The V gene is TRBV6-5, the J gene TRBJ2-7; 11 nucleotides agree with TRBD1. CDR1 is MNHEY, CDR2 SVGAGI, per germline. With 5 bases clipped from V and 1 base from J, the junction kept 4 bases outside the gene matches. The CDR3 runs 15 residues.

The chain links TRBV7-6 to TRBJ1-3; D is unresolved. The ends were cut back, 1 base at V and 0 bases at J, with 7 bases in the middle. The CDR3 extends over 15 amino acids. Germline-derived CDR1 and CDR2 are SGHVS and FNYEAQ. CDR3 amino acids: CASSLDPGSGNTIYF. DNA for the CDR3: TGTGCCAGCAGCTTAGATCCAGGCTCTGGAAACACCATATATTTT.

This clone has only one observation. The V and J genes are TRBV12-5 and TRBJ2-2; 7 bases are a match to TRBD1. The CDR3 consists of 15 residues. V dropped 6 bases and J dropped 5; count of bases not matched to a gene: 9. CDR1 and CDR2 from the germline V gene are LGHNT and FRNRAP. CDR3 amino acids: CASGTGTARTGELFF. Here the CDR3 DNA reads TGTGCTAGTGGGACCGGGACAGCTAGGACCGGGGAGCTGTTTTTT.

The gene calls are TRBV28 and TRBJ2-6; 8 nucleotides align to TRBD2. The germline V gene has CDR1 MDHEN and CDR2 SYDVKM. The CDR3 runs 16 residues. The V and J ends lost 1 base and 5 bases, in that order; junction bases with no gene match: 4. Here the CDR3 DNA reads TGTGCCAGCAGTTTATTTAGCGGGACTCGGGCCAACGTCCTGACTTTC. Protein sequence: CASSLFSGTRANVLTF.

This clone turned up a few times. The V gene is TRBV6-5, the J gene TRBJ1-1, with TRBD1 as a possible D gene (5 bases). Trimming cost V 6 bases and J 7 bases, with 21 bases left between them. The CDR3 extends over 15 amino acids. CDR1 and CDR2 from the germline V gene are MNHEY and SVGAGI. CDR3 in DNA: TGTGCCAGCAGCCCCAATCTCGGGAGGGGCCTTGAAGCTTTCTTT. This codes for CASSPNLGRGLEAFF.

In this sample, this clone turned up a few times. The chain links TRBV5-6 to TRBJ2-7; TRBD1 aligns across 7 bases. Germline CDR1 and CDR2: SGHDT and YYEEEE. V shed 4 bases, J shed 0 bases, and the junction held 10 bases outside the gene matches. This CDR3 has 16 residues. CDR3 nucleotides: TGTGCCAGCAGCCCGTTGGGACAGCGGCCCTCCTACGAGCAGTACTTC. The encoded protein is CASSPLGQRPSYEQYF.

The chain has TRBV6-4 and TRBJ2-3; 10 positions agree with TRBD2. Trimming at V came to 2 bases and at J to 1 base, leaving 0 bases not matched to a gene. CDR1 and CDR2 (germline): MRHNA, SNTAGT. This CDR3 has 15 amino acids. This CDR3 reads CASSDGTSGTDTQYF. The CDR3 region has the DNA TGTGCCAGCAGTGACGGGACTAGCGGCACAGATACGCAGTATTTT.

The CDR3 nucleotides are TGTGCCAGCAGGGTTATAGCTAGTAGCACAGATACGCAGTATTTT. Amino acid sequence: CASRVIASSTDTQYF. This chain links TRBV6-5 with TRBJ2-3, with no clear D. CDR1 is MNHEY, CDR2 SVGAGI, per germline. The CDR3 is 15 residues long. V dropped 6 bases and J dropped 0 bases, with 13 bases sitting between them.

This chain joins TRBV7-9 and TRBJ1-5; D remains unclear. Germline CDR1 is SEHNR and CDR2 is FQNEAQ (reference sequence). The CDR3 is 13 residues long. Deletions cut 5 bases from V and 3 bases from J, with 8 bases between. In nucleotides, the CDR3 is TGTGCCAGCAGCGCCGAGATCAATCAGCCCCAGCATTTT. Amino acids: CASSAEINQPQHF.

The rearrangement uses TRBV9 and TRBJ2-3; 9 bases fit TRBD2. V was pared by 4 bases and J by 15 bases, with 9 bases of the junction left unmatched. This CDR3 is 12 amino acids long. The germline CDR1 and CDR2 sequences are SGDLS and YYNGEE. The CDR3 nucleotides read TGTGCCAGCAGCTCCTTAGCGGGGGAATTCTATTTT. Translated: CASSSLAGEFYF.

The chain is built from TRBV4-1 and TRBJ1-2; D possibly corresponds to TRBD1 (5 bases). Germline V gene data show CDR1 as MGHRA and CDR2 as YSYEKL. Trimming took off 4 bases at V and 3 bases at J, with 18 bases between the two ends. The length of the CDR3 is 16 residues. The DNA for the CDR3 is TGCGCCAGCAGCCCCATGTCAGGGCTAAGCGACTATGGCTACACCTTC. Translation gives CASSPMSGLSDYGYTF.

The DNA of the CDR3 is TGTGCCAGCAGCTTTGGAGGGCGGCGGACTGAAGCTTTCTTT. Its translation is CASSFGGRRTEAFF. V usage is TRBV7-9 and J usage is TRBJ1-1; D is unresolved. Germline V gene sequence: CDR1 SEHNR, CDR2 FQNEAQ (reference sequence). The CDR3 contains 14 residues. Deletions cut 3 bases from V and 5 bases from J, with 13 bases between.